These 10 T cell receptor beta chains share one sample of origin, sequenced in a study of regulatory T cells in long-lasting Graves disease. Construction of TCR beta libraries relied on iRepertoire HTBI primers and on Arm-PCR targeting CDR3 regions. TCRdb used MiXCR to reprocess the multiplex PCR reads, holding one entry per CDR3 protein. Among roughly 530,000 distinct CDR3 sequences listed, 15% to 20% were seen once. The time point is: newly diagnosed GD, antithyroid drugs for less than 3 months. The TCR library was prepared using RNA isolated from PBMCs. These same data were also listed under a study on T cells in Graves' hyperthyroidism and ophthalmopathy.

Here the sequenced sample was peripheral blood mononuclear cells (PBMCs), taken at new diagnosis, from a patient treated with antithyroid drugs. Receptor source: a woman aged 40 to 65 with Graves disease.

The genes are TRBV6-1 and TRBJ2-5, with 7 nucleotides matching TRBD2. The V and J ends lost 7 bases and 1 base, in that order; junction bases with no gene match: 12. CDR3 length equals 16 residues. The germline gives CDR1 MNHNS, CDR2 SASEGT. The CDR3 DNA sequence: TGTGCCAGCACCCCTAGGGCCGGGGGGAGCCAAGAGACCCAGTACTTC. Protein product: CASTPRAGGSQETQYF.

Comments on this clonotype: A much larger clone is a single base away; this may be a read error. The chain is built from TRBV5-1 and TRBJ2-7; TRBD2 might be the D (5 bases). The CDR3 runs to 14 residues. Germline CDR1 and CDR2: SGHRS and YFSETQ. This CDR3 is CVSSLSRVGHEQYF. DNA of the CDR3: TGCGTCAGCAGCTTGTCGAGGGTAGGTCACGAGCAGTACTTC.

This clonotype was seen many times. The V gene is TRBV5-1, the J gene TRBJ1-1; 10 bases line up with TRBD1. Looked up from germline, CDR1 is SGHRS and CDR2 is YFSETQ. Losses at the gene ends were 3 bases for V and 6 bases for J; bases not matched to a gene: 8. The CDR3 runs 15 residues. This CDR3 is CASSSRTGGNAEAFF. The CDR3 nucleotides are TGCGCCAGCAGCTCACGGACAGGGGGTAATGCTGAAGCTTTCTTT.

The chain carries TRBV10-3 and TRBJ1-1; 11 bases map to TRBD1. The J segment lost 7 bases and the V segment lost 11 bases, leaving 6 bases of the junction unmatched. The CDR3 contains 12 residues. CDR1 and CDR2 from the germline V gene are ENHRY and SYGVKD. CDR3 in DNA: TGTGCCGCCGGACAGGGGGCAATTGAAGCTTTCTTT. As protein: CAAGQGAIEAFF.

This clonotype turned up a few times. The V and J genes are TRBV6-4 and TRBJ2-5; either TRBD1 or TRBD2 may fit D (5 bases each). Looked up from germline, CDR1 is MRHNA and CDR2 is SNTAGT. V lost 6 bases to trimming and J lost 5 bases, with 13 bases between them. This CDR3 has 13 amino acids. CDR3: CASSRHWGETQYF. DNA of the CDR3: TGTGCCAGCAGCCGTCATTGGGGGGAGACCCAGTACTTC.

This clonotype was seen many times. V is TRBV29-1 and J is TRBJ2-5; the D gene could be TRBD1 or TRBD2 (5 bases each). The CDR3 has 14 residues. V lost 4 bases and J 2 bases, leaving 14 bases between the germline ends. CDR1 is SQVTM, CDR2 ANQGSEA, per germline. CDR3 bases: TGCAGCGTTGCCCAGGGATGGGGGCAAGAGACCCAGTACTTC. This gives the protein CSVAQGWGQETQYF.

Many counts were recorded for this clonotype. The rearrangement links TRBV7-9 to TRBJ1-1; the match to TRBD1 covers 8 bases. From germline, CDR1 is SEHNR and CDR2 FQNEAQ (reference sequence). The CDR3 spans 16 residues. V gave up 5 bases and J gave up 1 base; unmatched junction bases: 9. CDR3 region: CASSPRGGTGNTEAFF. The CDR3 nucleotides read TGTGCCAGCAGCCCTAGAGGGGGGACAGGGAACACTGAAGCTTTCTTT.

There are many counts of this clonotype. This chain links TRBV30 with TRBJ1-1; 10 nucleotides line up with TRBD1. The CDR3 extends over 14 amino acids. Trimming took 2 bases from V and 14 from J; bases not matched to a gene: 14. From germline, CDR1 is GTSNPN and CDR2 SVGIG (reference sequence). The CDR3 DNA reads TGTGCCTGGAGTCATGACAGGGGGCGCGTGGGCTGCTTCTTT. This translates into CAWSHDRGRVGCFF.

The J gene is TRBJ1-3, the V gene TRBV24-1; D is unclear. The V gene lost 8 bases and the J gene lost 0 bases, with 4 bases spanning the gap. Germline CDR1 reads KGHDR; CDR2 reads SFDVKD. CDR3 length equals 12 residues. The CDR3 DNA follows: TGTGCCACCATCCCCTCTGGAAACACCATATATTTT. This codes for CATIPSGNTIYF.

In its sample, this clonotype was seen many times. The chain couples TRBV12-3 or TRBV12-4 to TRBJ1-1; possibly TRBD1 for D (6 bases). The length of the CDR3 is 11 residues. V shed 7 bases and J shed 11 bases, with 14 bases lying between them. For the CDR3, the DNA is TGTGCCAGCACCGGGGGGCAGCCGGCTTTCTTT. This sequence encodes CASTGGQPAFF.